These T cell receptor beta chains were read from a single sample in a study of blood T cell repertoires in COVID-19. TCRdb keeps only in-frame clones here, not all; method: immunoSEQ multiplex PCR. The sample holds around 300,000 clones; almost 90% are singletons and the top ten take under 3%. The sample comprised peripheral blood. The receptors were sampled from a woman aged 30 to 39 with COVID-19, enrolled during active disease. The CDR3 runs from the conserved cysteine through the conserved F or W. Only some rows state a clone size, as once, few, many or a class for expanded clones.

>TRBV28|NA|TRBJ1-5
CASSSLGVGQYQPQHF
>TRBV5-4|NA|TRBJ2-2
CASSLDRGGTGELFF
>TRBV5-4|NA|TRBJ1-4
CASSLRGGVEEKLFF
>TRBV7-9|few|TRBJ1-2
CASSQGKGANYGYTF
>TRBV6-6|NA|TRBJ1-5
CASSYSISTDNQPQHF
>TRBV5-8|NA|TRBJ2-3
CASSFLAHSGVPTDTQYF
>TRBV19|NA|TRBJ1-1
CASRPSVQNTEAFF
>TRBV20-1|NA|TRBJ1-3
CSAQAWDTIYF
>TRBV27|NA|TRBJ2-7
CASSLTGGTYEQYF
>TRBV30|NA|TRBJ2-7
CALQGSVYEQYF
>TRBV29-1|NA|TRBJ1-1
CSVAWDRVFTEAFF
>TRBV5-1|NA|TRBJ1-4
CASSRADSPEKLFF
>TRBV2|NA|TRBJ1-1
CASSTPQGYTEAFF
>TRBV18|NA|TRBJ1-2
CASSPSGQDGYTF
>TRBV2|NA|TRBJ1-4
CASSRTVTNEKLFF
>TRBV12-3/TRBV12-4|once|TRBJ1-2
CASSTGNYGYTF
>TRBV9|NA|TRBJ2-2
CASSWQGNTGELFF
>TRBV5-6|NA|TRBJ1-1
CASSVKTGKAFF
>TRBV30|NA|TRBJ2-7
CAWSPGRSYEQYF
>TRBV4-2|NA|TRBJ1-6
CASSQDTGYNSPLHF
>TRBV7-9|few|TRBJ2-5
CASSRNFQGETQYF
>TRBV2|NA|TRBJ1-3
CASSEQGQRLSGNTIYF
>TRBV27|NA|TRBJ1-3
CASSSTGAGNTIYF
>TRBV4-2|NA|TRBJ2-3
CASSQTGTADTQYF
>TRBV7-3|NA|TRBJ2-1
CASSESLVSSYNEQFF
>TRBV11-3|once|TRBJ2-1
CASSFRTSGSTYNEQFF
>TRBV28|NA|TRBJ1-1
CASSPSGLGDTEAFF
>TRBV10-2|once|TRBJ2-1
CASSESILAGENEQFF
>TRBV30|NA|TRBJ2-7
CAWSVTGGYEQYF
>TRBV5-8|NA|TRBJ1-5
CASSQNHRDQPQHF
>TRBV27|NA|TRBJ1-6
CASRERFNSPLHF
>TRBV5-4|NA|TRBJ1-2
CASSTGTGGESGYGYTF
>TRBV27|NA|TRBJ2-1
CASSLRGLAGYNEQFF
>TRBV28|NA|TRBJ2-5
CASSPGTGRETQYF
>TRBV28|NA|TRBJ2-7
CASSPPPASASYEQYF
>TRBV28|NA|TRBJ1-2
CASSSPGSLNYGYTF
>TRBV6-5|NA|TRBJ2-7
CASSEDSSLNYEQYF
>TRBV7-9|few|TRBJ2-2
CASSLPKLNTGELFF
>TRBV7-2|NA|TRBJ2-2
CASSLMSGVNTGELFF
>TRBV30|NA|TRBJ1-6
CAWLDRGNNSPLHF
>TRBV10-3|NA|TRBJ1-1
CAINRDENTEAFF
>TRBV5-6|NA|TRBJ1-1
CASSAGGLTEAFF
>TRBV5-1|NA|TRBJ2-3
CASSLTPFQQNRADTQYF
>TRBV5-6|NA|TRBJ2-2
CASSSIQMNTGELFF
>TRBV5-1|NA|TRBJ2-2
CASSSRTGDTGELFF
>TRBV30|few|TRBJ2-2
CAWRRLAVTGELFF
>TRBV5-4|NA|TRBJ2-7
CASSLLGYEQYF
>TRBV2|NA|TRBJ1-6
CASKGREGNSPLHF
>TRBV28|NA|TRBJ1-5
CASRLGWGQGDQPQHF
>TRBV6-2/TRBV6-3|NA|TRBJ1-6
CASSIPTGAISPLHF
>TRBV19|few|TRBJ1-2
CATSRAPLTGGEGYTF